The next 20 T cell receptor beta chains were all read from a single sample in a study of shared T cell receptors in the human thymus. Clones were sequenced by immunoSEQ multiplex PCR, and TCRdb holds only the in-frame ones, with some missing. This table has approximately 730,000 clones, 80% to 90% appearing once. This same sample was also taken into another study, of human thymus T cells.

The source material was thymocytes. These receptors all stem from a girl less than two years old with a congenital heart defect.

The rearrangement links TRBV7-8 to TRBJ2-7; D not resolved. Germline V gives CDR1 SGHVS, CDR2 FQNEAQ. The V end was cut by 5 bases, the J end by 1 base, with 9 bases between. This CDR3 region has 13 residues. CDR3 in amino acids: CASSPRGSYEQYF. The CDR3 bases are TGTGCCAGCAGCCCTAGAGGATCCTACGAGCAGTACTTC.

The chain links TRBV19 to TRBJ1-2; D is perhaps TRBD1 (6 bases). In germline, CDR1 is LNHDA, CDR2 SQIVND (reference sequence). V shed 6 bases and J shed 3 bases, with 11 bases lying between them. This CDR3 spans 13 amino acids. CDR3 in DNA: TGTGCCAGTAGGCAGGGGAGGGACTATGGCTACACCTTC. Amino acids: CASRQGRDYGYTF.

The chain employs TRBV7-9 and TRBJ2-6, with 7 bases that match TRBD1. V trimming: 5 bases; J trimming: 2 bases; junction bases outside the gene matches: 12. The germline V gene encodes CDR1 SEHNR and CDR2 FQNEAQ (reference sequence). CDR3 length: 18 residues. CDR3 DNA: TGTGCCAGCAGCGGGTTTCAGGGGGTCCCTCCTGGGGCCAACGTCCTGACTTTC. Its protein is CASSGFQGVPPGANVLTF.

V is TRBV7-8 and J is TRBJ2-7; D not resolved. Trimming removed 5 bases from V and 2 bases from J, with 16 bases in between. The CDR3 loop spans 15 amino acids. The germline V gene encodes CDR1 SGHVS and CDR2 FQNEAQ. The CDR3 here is CASSPIVRRPYEQYF. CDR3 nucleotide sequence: TGTGCCAGCAGCCCCATCGTGCGCAGGCCCTACGAGCAGTACTTC.

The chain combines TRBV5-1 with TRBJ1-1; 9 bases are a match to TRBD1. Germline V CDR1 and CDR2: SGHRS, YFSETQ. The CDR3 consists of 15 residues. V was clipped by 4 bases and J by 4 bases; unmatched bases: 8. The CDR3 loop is CASSIEQGAGTEAFF. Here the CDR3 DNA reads TGCGCCAGCAGCATCGAACAGGGGGCGGGCACTGAAGCTTTCTTT.

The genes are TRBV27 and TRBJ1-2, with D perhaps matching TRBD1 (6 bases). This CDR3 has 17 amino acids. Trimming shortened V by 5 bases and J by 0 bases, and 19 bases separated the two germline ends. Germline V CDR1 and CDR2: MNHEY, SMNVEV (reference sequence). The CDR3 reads CASSTRATGPPNYGYTF. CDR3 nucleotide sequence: TGTGCCAGCAGTACTCGGGCGACAGGCCCACCTAACTATGGCTACACCTTC.

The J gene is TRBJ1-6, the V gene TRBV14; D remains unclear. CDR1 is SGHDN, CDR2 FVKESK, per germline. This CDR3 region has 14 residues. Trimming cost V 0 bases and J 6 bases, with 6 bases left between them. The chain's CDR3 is CASSQDQFNSPLHF. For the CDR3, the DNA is TGTGCCAGCAGCCAAGACCAGTTTAATTCACCCCTCCACTTT.

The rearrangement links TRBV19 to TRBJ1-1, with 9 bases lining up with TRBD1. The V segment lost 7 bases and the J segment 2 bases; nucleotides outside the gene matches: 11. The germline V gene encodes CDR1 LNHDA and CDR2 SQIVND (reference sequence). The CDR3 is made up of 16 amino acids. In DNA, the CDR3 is TGTGCCAGTAAAAGGTACCGGACAGGGGCAAACACTGAAGCTTTCTTT. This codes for CASKRYRTGANTEAFF.

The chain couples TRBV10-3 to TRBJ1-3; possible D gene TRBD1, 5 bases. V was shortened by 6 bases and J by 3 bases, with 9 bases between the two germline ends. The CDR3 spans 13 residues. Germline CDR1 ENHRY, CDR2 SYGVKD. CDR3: CAISRRGGNTIYF. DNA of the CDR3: TGTGCCATCAGCCGGAGGGGTGGAAACACCATATATTTT.

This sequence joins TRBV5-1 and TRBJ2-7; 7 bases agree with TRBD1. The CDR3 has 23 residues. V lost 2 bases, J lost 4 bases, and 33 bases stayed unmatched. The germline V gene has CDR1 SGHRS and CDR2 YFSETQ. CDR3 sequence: CASSFDVRERDRELTSSVYEQYF. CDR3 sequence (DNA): TGCGCCAGCAGCTTCGATGTGAGGGAAAGGGACAGAGAGTTAACCTCCTCTGTTTACGAGCAGTACTTC.

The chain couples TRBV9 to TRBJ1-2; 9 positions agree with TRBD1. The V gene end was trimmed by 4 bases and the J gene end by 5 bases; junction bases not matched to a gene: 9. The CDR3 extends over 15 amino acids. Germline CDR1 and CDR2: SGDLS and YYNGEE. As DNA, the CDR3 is TGTGCCAGCAGCCCGCATTTGGGACAGGGATATGGCTACACCTTC. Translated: CASSPHLGQGYGYTF.

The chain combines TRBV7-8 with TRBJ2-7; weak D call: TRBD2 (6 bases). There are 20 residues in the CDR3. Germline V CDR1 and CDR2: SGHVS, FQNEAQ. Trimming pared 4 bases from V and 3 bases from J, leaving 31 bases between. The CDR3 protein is CASSSYPGDGPGSWIYEQYF. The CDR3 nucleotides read TGTGCCAGCAGCTCCTACCCGGGGGACGGACCGGGATCTTGGATCTACGAGCAGTACTTC.

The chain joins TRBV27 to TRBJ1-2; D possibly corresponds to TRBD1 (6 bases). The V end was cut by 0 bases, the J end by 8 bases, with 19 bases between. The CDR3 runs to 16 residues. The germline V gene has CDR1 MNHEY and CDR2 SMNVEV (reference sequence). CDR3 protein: CASSLSLSRGLWGYTF. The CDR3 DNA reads TGTGCCAGCAGTTTATCGTTGTCCAGGGGCTTATGGGGCTACACCTTC.

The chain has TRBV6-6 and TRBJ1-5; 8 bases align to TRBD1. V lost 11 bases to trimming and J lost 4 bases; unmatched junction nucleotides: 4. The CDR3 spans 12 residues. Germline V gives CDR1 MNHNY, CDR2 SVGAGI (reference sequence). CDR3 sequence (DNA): TGTGCCGCGGACAGGGATAATCAGCCCCAGCATTTT. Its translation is CAADRDNQPQHF.

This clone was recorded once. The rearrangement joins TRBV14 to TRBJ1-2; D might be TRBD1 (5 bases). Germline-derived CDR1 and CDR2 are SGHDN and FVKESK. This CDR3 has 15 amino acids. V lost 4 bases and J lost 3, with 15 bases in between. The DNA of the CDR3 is TGTGCCAGCAGCCCCCGGGGGGAGGTGGACTATGGCTACACCTTC. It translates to CASSPRGEVDYGYTF.

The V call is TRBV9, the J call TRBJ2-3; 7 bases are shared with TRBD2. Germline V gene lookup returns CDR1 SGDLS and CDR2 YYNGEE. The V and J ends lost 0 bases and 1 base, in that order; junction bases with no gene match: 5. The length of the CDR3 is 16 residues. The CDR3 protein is CASSVGQRGCTDTQYF. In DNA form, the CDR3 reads TGTGCCAGCAGCGTAGGGCAGCGGGGATGCACAGATACGCAGTATTTT.

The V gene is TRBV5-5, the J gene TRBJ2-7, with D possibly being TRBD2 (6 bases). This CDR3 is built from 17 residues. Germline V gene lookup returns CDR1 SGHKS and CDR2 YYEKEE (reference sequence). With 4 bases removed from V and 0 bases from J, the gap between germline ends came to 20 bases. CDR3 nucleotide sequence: TGTGCCAGCAGCAAGACAAGCGGGCCCCTGAGCTCCTACGAGCAGTACTTC. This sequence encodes CASSKTSGPLSSYEQYF.

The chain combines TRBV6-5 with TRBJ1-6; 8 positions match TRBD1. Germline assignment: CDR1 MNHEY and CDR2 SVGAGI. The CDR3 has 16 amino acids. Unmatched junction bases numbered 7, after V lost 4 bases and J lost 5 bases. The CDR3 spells CASSSPGQGNNSPLHF. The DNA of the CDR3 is TGTGCCAGCAGTTCCCCCGGACAGGGAAATAATTCACCCCTCCACTTT.

CDR3 coding DNA: TGTGCCAGCAGCCCCCGAGGCACAGATACGCAGTATTTT. It specifies CASSPRGTDTQYF. The chain carries TRBV7-2 and TRBJ2-3; D is unclear. Germline CDR1 is SGHTA and CDR2 is FQGNSA. The CDR3 loop spans 13 amino acids. V was cut by 5 bases and J by 1 base, with 7 bases left in between.

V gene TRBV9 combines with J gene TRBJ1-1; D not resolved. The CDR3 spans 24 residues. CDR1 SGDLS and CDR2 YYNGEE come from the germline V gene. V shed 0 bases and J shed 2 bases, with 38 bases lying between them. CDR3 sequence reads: CASSVVEHPRPPHRREGPNTEAFF. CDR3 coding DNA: TGTGCCAGCAGCGTAGTCGAACATCCACGACCACCGCATAGACGGGAGGGCCCTAACACTGAAGCTTTCTTT.